This T cell receptor beta chain was documented in a study of regulatory T cells in long-lasting Graves disease. Notes on the study in general: Lower TCR diversity was seen in persistent Graves' patients than in newly diagnosed ones.

The time point is: persistent/refractory GD, antithyroid drugs over 5 years with positive TRAb. PBMC RNA was the source of the TCR library. Libraries of TCR beta came from iRepertoire HTBI primers plus Arm-PCR of CDR3 regions. How the authors handled the data: Overall, samples carried roughly 60 TRBV and some 15 TRBJ segments. One entry per CDR3 protein, called by TCRdb with MiXCR from the multiplex PCR reads. Here the V and J calls rest on TCRdb's processing, not on the authors' analysis. The repertoire holds around 300,000 distinct CDR3 sequences, with around 21% as singletons. Trimming took 6 bases from V and 4 from J; bases not matched to a gene: 6. This CDR3 spans 15 amino acids. CDR1 SGHTS and CDR2 YDEGEE come from the germline V gene. In regard to this clonotype: What it recognizes is unknown.

The TCR comes from a female donor with Graves disease. This sample comprised peripheral blood mononuclear cells (PBMCs), obtained when the disease was refractory, from a patient treated with antithyroid drugs. The chain carries TRBV5-8 and TRBJ2-3; TRBD2 matches at 12 bases. CDR3 in amino acids: CASNKLAGGADTQYF. The DNA for the CDR3 is TGTGCCAGCAATAAACTAGCGGGAGGTGCAGATACGCAGTATTTT.